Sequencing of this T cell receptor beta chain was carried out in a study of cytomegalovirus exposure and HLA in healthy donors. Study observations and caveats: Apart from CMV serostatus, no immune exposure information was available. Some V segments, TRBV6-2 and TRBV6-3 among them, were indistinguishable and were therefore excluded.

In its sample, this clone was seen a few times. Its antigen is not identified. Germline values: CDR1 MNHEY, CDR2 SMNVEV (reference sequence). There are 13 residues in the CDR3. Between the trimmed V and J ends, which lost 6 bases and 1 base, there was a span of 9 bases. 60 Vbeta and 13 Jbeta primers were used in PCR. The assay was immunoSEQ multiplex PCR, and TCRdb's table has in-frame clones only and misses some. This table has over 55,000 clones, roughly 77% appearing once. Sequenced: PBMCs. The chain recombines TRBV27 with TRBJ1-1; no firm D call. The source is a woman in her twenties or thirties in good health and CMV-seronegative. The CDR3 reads CASSAITNTEAFF. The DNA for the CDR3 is TGTGCCAGCAGCGCTATAACGAACACTGAAGCTTTCTTT.